This T cell receptor (beta chain) was sequenced during a study of cytomegalovirus exposure and HLA in healthy donors. Study results and caveats: TCR beta sequences reportedly predicted the HLA-A and HLA-B alleles of most subjects accurately.

The PCR ran on 60 Vbeta and 13 Jbeta primers. Clones were sequenced by immunoSEQ multiplex PCR, and TCRdb holds only the in-frame ones, with some missing. In all, the sample yields around 26,000 clones. Comments on this clone: Antigen unknown.

This receptor was taken from a male donor in good health and CMV-seropositive. Sequenced sample: PBMCs.

This chain's CDR3 is CASSHTRTGNQPQHF. CDR3 bases: TGTGCCAGCAGCCATACCAGGACAGGGAATCAGCCCCAGCATTTT. The rearrangement joins TRBV7-9 to TRBJ1-5, with TRBD1 matching 8 bases. CDR3 length: 15 residues. The V segment lost 5 bases and the J segment 4 bases; nucleotides outside the gene matches: 7. The germline CDR1 and CDR2 sequences are SEHNR and FQNEAQ (reference sequence). Supplemented by reference TRBV7-9 and TRBJ1-5, the full variable domain reads DTGVSQNPRHKITKRGQNVTFRCDPISEHNRLYWYRQTLGQGPEFLTYFQNEAQLEKSRLLSDRFSAERPKGSFSTLEIQRTEQGDSAMYLCASSHTRTGNQPQHFGDGTRLSIL.